The 32 T cell receptor beta chains given below trace back to one sample, sequenced in a study of control samples from healthy donors and cancer patients. Method: immunoSEQ multiplex PCR; TCRdb's copy keeps in-frame clones and lacks some. The sample lists around 99,000 clones, approximately 90% seen once, with about 16% in the top ten. Sequencing was performed on blood. These receptors were taken from a woman aged 45-60 years in good health.

This clone was seen just once. V and J are TRBV27 and TRBJ1-2; 10 nucleotides agree with TRBD1. V was pared by 4 bases and J by 3 bases, with 5 bases of the junction left unmatched. This CDR3 comprises 15 residues. Germline V gene sequence: CDR1 MNHEY, CDR2 SMNVEV (reference sequence). CDR3 sequence (DNA): TGTGCCAGCAGTTCCCCCGGGACAGGGGACTATGGCTACACCTTC. It codes for CASSSPGTGDYGYTF.

This chain links TRBV19 with TRBJ2-7; 10 bases are shared with TRBD2. V shed 7 bases and J 2 bases; nucleotides not matched to a gene: 5. Germline V gene data show CDR1 as LNHDA and CDR2 as SQIVND (reference sequence). The CDR3 has 14 amino acids. The CDR3 sequence: CASNSSGSPYEQYV. The CDR3 nucleotides are TGTGCCAGTAACTCTAGCGGGAGTCCCTACGAGCAGTACGTC.

The V gene is TRBV28, the J gene TRBJ1-2, with a possible D match to TRBD1 (6 bases). The germline gives CDR1 MDHEN, CDR2 SYDVKM. The CDR3 runs to 12 residues. Trimming removed 11 bases at V and 6 bases at J, with 16 bases between. The chain's CDR3 is CAARGLGDGYTF. CDR3 nucleotides: TGTGCCGCAAGGGGGTTGGGTGATGGCTACACCTTC.

J is TRBJ2-1 and V is TRBV7-9, with 9 bases identical to TRBD2. Germline V CDR1 and CDR2: SEHNR, FQNEAQ (reference sequence). CDR3 size: 14 residues. With 3 bases clipped from V and 5 bases from J, the junction kept 2 bases outside the gene matches. The CDR3 is CASSFSGSDNEQFF. The CDR3 nucleotides are TGTGCCAGCAGCTTTAGCGGGAGCGACAATGAGCAGTTCTTC.

This clone was seen a single time. Other nucleotide sequences in the sample specify the same CDR3. V usage is TRBV27 and J usage is TRBJ2-1; D ambiguous. The ends were cut back, 11 bases at V and 2 bases at J, with 13 bases in the middle. Germline CDR1 is MNHEY and CDR2 is SMNVEV (reference sequence). CDR3 length: 13 residues. The chain's CDR3 is CASSLQAYNEQFF. CDR3 bases: TGTGCCTCTAGTTTGCAAGCCTACAATGAGCAGTTCTTC.

The gene calls are TRBV18 and TRBJ2-7, with 10 positions matching TRBD1. The CDR3 contains 14 residues. V gave up 8 bases and J gave up 3 bases; unmatched junction bases: 7. Germline V CDR1 and CDR2: KGHSH, LQKENI. CDR3 DNA: TGTGCCAGCCATTCCGGGACAGGGGACTACGAGCAGTACTTC. Translated: CASHSGTGDYEQYF.

V gene TRBV30 combines with J gene TRBJ1-6; D is undetermined. This CDR3 has 14 residues. The germline V and J ends were trimmed by 5 bases and 7 bases, with 15 bases remaining between them. Germline CDR1 reads GTSNPN; CDR2 reads SVGIG (reference sequence). The CDR3 nucleotides are TGTGCCTGGGGGAAGAAACCGAGAAATTCACCCCTCCACTTT. Amino acids: CAWGKKPRNSPLHF. Variable domain in full (rest from reference TRBV30 and TRBJ1-6): SQTIHQWPATLVQPVGSPLSLECTVEGTSNPNLYWYRQAAGRGLQLLFYSVGIGQISSEVPQNLSASRPQDRQFILSSKKLLLSDSGFYLCAWGKKPRNSPLHFGNGTRLTVT.

This rearrangement joins TRBV6-5 to TRBJ1-6, with D tentatively TRBD1 (6 bases). Germline CDR1 MNHEY, CDR2 SVGAGI. The CDR3 has 15 residues. Between the trimmed V and J ends, which lost 6 bases and 7 bases, there was a span of 16 bases. CDR3 in amino acids: CASRSSRGQNSPLHF. Written as DNA, the CDR3 is TGTGCCAGCAGAAGCTCACGGGGGCAGAATTCACCCCTCCACTTT.

The chain employs TRBV3-1 (or the pseudogene TRBV3-2) and TRBJ2-5; TRBD2 matches 11 bases. Trimming at V came to 1 base and at J to 5 bases, leaving 9 bases not matched to a gene. The CDR3 has 17 residues. Per germline, CDR1 LGHDT and CDR2 YNNKEL (reference sequence). CDR3 sequence reads: CASSQGNSGRAGETQYF. CDR3 DNA sequence: TGTGCCAGCAGCCAAGGGAATAGCGGGAGGGCGGGGGAGACCCAGTACTTC.

The chain carries TRBV18 and TRBJ2-6; D gene uncertain. Germline V gene data show CDR1 as KGHSH and CDR2 as LQKENI. This CDR3 has 16 amino acids. Trimming took 6 bases from V and 0 from J, leaving 12 bases between them. The CDR3 sequence: CASSYLSISGANVLTF. CDR3 in DNA: TGTGCCAGCTCTTATTTGAGCATCTCTGGGGCCAACGTCCTGACTTTC.

V is TRBV30 and J is TRBJ1-2; 7 bases map to TRBD1. The CDR3 contains 13 residues. Germline V gene data show CDR1 as GTSNPN and CDR2 as SVGIG (reference sequence). Unmatched junction bases numbered 8, after V lost 5 bases and J lost 5 bases. Written as DNA, the CDR3 is TGTGCCTGGGGGGGACAGCCGATTTATGGCTACACCTTC. The encoded protein is CAWGGQPIYGYTF.

The rearrangement uses TRBV6-1 and TRBJ2-5, with D unresolved. From germline, CDR1 is MNHNS and CDR2 SASEGT. CDR3 length: 13 residues. Trimming stripped 3 bases from V and 2 bases from J, with 7 bases between. CDR3 sequence (DNA): TGTGCCAGCAGTGACCGGCGGCAAGAGACCCAGTACTTC. Protein sequence: CASSDRRQETQYF.

Comment on this clone: At one end the junction does not follow the germline gene, possibly because of a read error. The CDR3 region is CSARVGALIF. The CDR3 coding sequence is TGCAGTGCTAGAGTAGGGGCTTTAATCTTC. This chain connects TRBV20-1 to TRBJ2-1, with TRBD1 as a possible D gene (5 bases). The CDR3 extends over 10 amino acids. From germline, CDR1 is DFQATT and CDR2 SNEGSKA (reference sequence).

This sequence joins TRBV5-4 and TRBJ1-2, with 7 bases fitting TRBD1. With 4 bases clipped from V and 5 bases from J, the junction kept 8 bases outside the gene matches. The CDR3 runs 14 residues. Looked up from germline, CDR1 is SGHNT and CDR2 is YYREEE (reference sequence). CDR3 residues: CASSPGQVHYGYTF. DNA for the CDR3: TGTGCCAGCAGCCCTGGACAGGTTCATTATGGCTACACCTTC.

The J gene is TRBJ2-3, the V gene TRBV6-2 or TRBV6-3, with D possibly matching TRBD2 (6 bases). This CDR3 contains 18 residues. V shed 5 bases and J shed 2 bases, with 23 bases lying between them. Germline V lookup: CDR1 MNHEY, CDR2 SVGEGT. The CDR3 sequence: CASSPSDFYGGFTDTQYF. In DNA, the CDR3 is TGTGCCAGCAGTCCGTCCGACTTTTACGGGGGTTTCACAGATACGCAGTATTTT.

This clone came up once. This rearrangement joins TRBV6-5 to TRBJ2-1; D is uncertain. CDR1 MNHEY and CDR2 SVGAGI come from the germline V gene. Trimming took off 7 bases at V and 3 bases at J, with 16 bases between the two ends. The CDR3 has 15 residues. CDR3 nucleotide sequence: TGTGCCAGCACTAGAAACCAACGCCACTACAATGAGCAGTTCTTC. Translating it yields CASTRNQRHYNEQFF.

The chain has TRBV3-1 (or the pseudogene TRBV3-2) and TRBJ2-1, with 7 bases aligning to TRBD2. Germline V gene sequence: CDR1 LGHDT, CDR2 YNNKEL (reference sequence). This CDR3 comprises 20 residues. The J segment lost 1 base and the V segment lost 4 bases, leaving 19 bases of the junction unmatched. Here the CDR3 reads CASSPYLLGRGSISYNEQFF. Written as DNA, the CDR3 is TGTGCCAGCAGCCCTTATTTGTTGGGGAGGGGATCCATTTCCTACAATGAGCAGTTCTTC.

The chain couples TRBV7-2 to TRBJ1-4; no clear D. Germline V gene sequence: CDR1 SGHTA, CDR2 FQGNSA. V was trimmed by 1 base and J by 7 bases, leaving 7 bases between them. The CDR3 sequence is 13 residues long. For the CDR3, the DNA is TGTGCCAGCAGCTTAGGATTAGGTGAAAAACTGTTTTTT. It yields the protein CASSLGLGEKLFF. Full variable domain (outside the CDR3, taken from reference TRBV7-2 and TRBJ1-4): GAGVSQSPSNKVTEKGKDVELRCDPISGHTALYWYRQSLGQGLEFLIYFQGNSAPDKSGLPSDRFSAERTGGSVSTLTIQRTQQEDSAVYLCASSLGLGEKLFFGSGTQLSVL.

CDR3 residues: CAWSVVKGTSVRYEQFF. The DNA for the CDR3 is TGTGCCTGGAGTGTGGTTAAGGGGACTAGCGTCAGATATGAGCAGTTCTTC. The V and J genes are TRBV30 and TRBJ2-1; 10 nucleotides align to TRBD2. This CDR3 has 17 amino acids. Germline V gene sequence: CDR1 GTSNPN, CDR2 SVGIG (reference sequence). Unmatched junction bases numbered 13, after V lost 0 bases and J lost 8 bases.

J is TRBJ2-7 and V is TRBV10-3; D is perhaps TRBD1 (6 bases). The germline V and J ends were trimmed by 2 bases and 1 base, with 9 bases remaining between them. Looked up from germline, CDR1 is ENHRY and CDR2 is SYGVKD. The CDR3 is made up of 14 amino acids. The CDR3, as DNA: TGTGCCATCAGTGAGGGGGACACATCCTACGAGCAGTACGTC. It translates to CAISEGDTSYEQYV.

The V gene is TRBV5-6, the J gene TRBJ1-3, with TRBD1 identical over 7 bases. Trimming took 0 bases from V and 3 from J; bases not matched to a gene: 3. Germline V gene sequence: CDR1 SGHDT, CDR2 YYEEEE. The CDR3 extends over 15 amino acids. The CDR3 reads CASSLEGALGNTIYF. The CDR3 DNA sequence: TGTGCCAGCAGCTTGGAGGGGGCGCTTGGAAACACCATATATTTT.

This chain links TRBV7-9 with TRBJ1-5; 8 bases are shared with TRBD1. The junction had 7 bases not matched to a gene; V was cut back by 5 bases and J by 7 bases. Germline CDR1 reads SEHNR; CDR2 reads FQNEAQ (reference sequence). There are 14 residues in the CDR3. The DNA of the CDR3 is TGTGCCAGCAGCCGACAGGGGTTGGAACAGCCCCAGCATTTT. This encodes CASSRQGLEQPQHF.

The rearrangement joins TRBV5-1 to TRBJ2-2, with a possible D match to TRBD2 (5 bases). The V and J ends lost 8 bases and 4 bases respectively, with 12 bases between them. Germline values: CDR1 SGHRS, CDR2 YFSETQ. The CDR3 is 13 residues long. CDR3 sequence: CASAEGFTGELFF. As DNA, the CDR3 is TGCGCCAGTGCCGAGGGTTTCACCGGGGAGCTGTTTTTT.

The chain employs TRBV5-7 and TRBJ2-3; D may be TRBD1 or TRBD2 (6 bases each). TRBV5-7 is designated an ORF whose function remains uncertain. The CDR3 loop spans 15 amino acids. CDR3 nucleotide sequence: TGTGCAGCCGCAGGGGTTAGGCGGGATGGGGATACGCAGTATTTT. Residues: CAAAGVRRDGDTQYF.

V gene TRBV30 combines with J gene TRBJ1-1; D is possibly TRBD1 (6 bases). V was cut by 5 bases and J by 3 bases, with 7 bases left in between. Germline V lookup: CDR1 GTSNPN, CDR2 SVGIG (reference sequence). The CDR3 runs 11 residues. The CDR3 region has the DNA TGTGCCTGGGAGGGGGACACTGAAGCTTTCTTT. The encoded protein is CAWEGDTEAFF. Variable domain in full (rest from reference TRBV30 and TRBJ1-1): SQTIHQWPATLVQPVGSPLSLECTVEGTSNPNLYWYRQAAGRGLQLLFYSVGIGQISSEVPQNLSASRPQDRQFILSSKKLLLSDSGFYLCAWEGDTEAFFGQGTRLTVV.

V is TRBV14 and J is TRBJ2-7; D is uncertain. V was clipped by 3 bases and J by 0 bases, with 6 bases between them. This CDR3 comprises 13 residues. CDR1 is SGHDN and CDR2 is FVKESK in the germline V gene. CDR3 loop: CASSHGFSYEQYF. In DNA form, the CDR3 reads TGTGCCAGCAGCCATGGCTTCTCCTACGAGCAGTACTTC.

V and J are TRBV5-6 and TRBJ1-5; no firm D call. V lost 2 bases, J lost 3 bases, and 12 bases lay in between. The CDR3 consists of 15 residues. The germline CDR1 and CDR2 sequences are SGHDT and YYEEEE. In DNA form, the CDR3 reads TGTGCCAGCAGCTTAGGCTTACTAGCCAATCAGCCCCAGCATTTT. This translates into CASSLGLLANQPQHF.

This clone was detected only once. The CDR3 region is CAWRPDLKTQYF. CDR3 coding DNA: TGTGCCTGGAGGCCCGACCTTAAGACCCAGTACTTC. The rearrangement links TRBV30 to TRBJ2-5; D is unresolved. Germline V gives CDR1 GTSNPN, CDR2 SVGIG (reference sequence). The CDR3 has 12 amino acids. Between the trimmed V and J ends, which lost 3 bases and 6 bases, there was a span of 11 bases.

This sequence joins TRBV7-9 and TRBJ1-1; D possibly corresponds to TRBD1 (5 bases). Germline V gene data show CDR1 as SEHNR and CDR2 as FQNEAQ (reference sequence). Deletions cut 5 bases from V and 1 base from J, with 14 bases between. This CDR3 is built from 15 residues. The CDR3 DNA reads as TGTGCCAGCAGCCGCGCTACGGGGGGGAACACTGAAGCTTTCTTT. The encoded protein is CASSRATGGNTEAFF.

The J gene is TRBJ2-2, the V gene TRBV6-2 or TRBV6-3, with 14 positions matching TRBD2. The CDR3 runs to 19 residues. The V segment lost 0 bases and the J segment 6 bases; nucleotides outside the gene matches: 9. Germline values: CDR1 MNHEY, CDR2 SVGEGT. The CDR3 spells CASSYSPGLAGARAGELFF. The CDR3 region has the DNA TGTGCCAGCAGTTACTCTCCGGGACTAGCGGGGGCCCGGGCCGGGGAGCTGTTTTTT.

The chain combines TRBV12-3 or TRBV12-4 with TRBJ1-1, with D hard to call. The CDR3 is 12 residues long. Trimming left V 8 bases short and J 0 bases short, with 7 bases between. The CDR3 region is CASFWVNTEAFF. For the CDR3, the DNA is TGTGCCAGCTTCTGGGTGAACACTGAAGCTTTCTTT.

This clone has a count of ten or more. Here the CDR3 DNA reads TGTGCCAGCAGCAAGTCCTCCACACTAGCGGTGGGGAATGAGCAGTTCTTC. Encoded protein: CASSKSSTLAVGNEQFF. This rearrangement joins TRBV5-4 to TRBJ2-1; TRBD2 matches at 8 bases. This CDR3 spans 17 amino acids. V was pared by 4 bases and J by 7 bases, with 16 bases of the junction left unmatched. Germline values: CDR1 SGHNT, CDR2 YYREEE (reference sequence). Together with reference TRBV5-4 and TRBJ2-1, the CDR3 gives the full variable domain: ETGVTQSPTHLIKTRGQQVTLRCSSQSGHNTVSWYQQALGQGPQFIFQYYREEENGRGNFPPRFSGLQFPNYSSELNVNALELDDSALYLCASSKSSTLAVGNEQFFGPGTRLTVL.